The present T cell receptor (beta chain) was sequenced within a study of T cell responses to AZD1222 COVID-19 vaccine. Study-wide results and limits: White British donors predominated, females outnumbered males, and clonal diversity was possibly underestimated. Nearly half of spike-specific TCRs reportedly target variant regions that are unmutated in the B.1.351 and B.1.1.7 variants.

This clone rates as medium-sized. What it binds is unknown. The germline gives CDR1 LGHDT, CDR2 YNNKEL (reference sequence). The V end was cut by 0 bases, the J end by 7 bases, with 12 bases between. There are 15 residues in the CDR3. The assay was immunoSEQ multiplex PCR, and TCRdb's table has in-frame clones only and misses some. The data show fewer than 120,000 clones, 87% seen once. The chain joins TRBV3-1 (or the pseudogene TRBV3-2) to TRBJ2-2; D gene unclear. This sequence was found in an adult in good health. This specimen was peripheral blood, taken on day 0 of AZD1222 vaccination. This CDR3 reads CASSQEGLFFGELFF. CDR3 DNA: TGTGCCAGCAGCCAAGAAGGCCTTTTCTTCGGGGAGCTGTTTTTT.